A single sample gave rise to the 14 T cell receptor beta chains below, sequenced in a study of shared clonotypes between healthy human individuals. Generated by immunoSEQ multiplex PCR, the TCRdb table keeps only in-frame clones and is missing some. The table has roughly 2.2 million clones, approximately 95% seen once. The specimen sequenced was naive CD4+ T cells from PBMCs. Subset in this sample: CD45RA+ positively selected. Source of these receptors: a young man in good health. Some clones in this sample may be carry-over from other donors' samples.

V is TRBV25-1 and J is TRBJ2-5; D is possibly TRBD2 (7 bases). The germline gives CDR1 MGHDK, CDR2 SYGVNS. This CDR3 is 14 amino acids long. V was clipped by 4 bases and J by 5 bases, with 14 bases between them. CDR3 region: CASSASGGGETQYF. CDR3 nucleotide sequence: TGTGCCAGCAGTGCCTCGGGGGGCGGGGAGACCCAGTACTTC.

In regard to this clone: This sample also contains other DNA sequences that code for the same CDR3. The rearrangement joins TRBV2 to TRBJ1-2, with 8 bases identical to TRBD1. Germline V CDR1 and CDR2: SNHLY, FYNNEI. Trimming cost V 6 bases and J 4 bases; bases outside gene matches: 4. There are 13 residues in the CDR3. CDR3 protein: CASRTGGVYGYTF. The CDR3 DNA reads TGTGCCAGCAGAACAGGGGGAGTCTATGGCTACACCTTC.

In the case of this clone: In the same sample, other DNA sequences code for this CDR3. The chain combines TRBV29-1 with TRBJ2-1; no clear D gene. The CDR3 runs to 10 residues. Germline-derived CDR1 and CDR2 are SQVTM and ANQGSEA. V lost 4 bases, J lost 8 bases, and 6 bases lay in between. In DNA form, the CDR3 reads TGCAGCGTTGGTAGCTATGAGCAGTTCTTC. Residues: CSVGSYEQFF.

The chain recombines TRBV5-4 with TRBJ2-2, with D uncertain. The CDR3 totals 15 residues. V lost 0 bases and J 1 base, leaving 7 bases between the germline ends. Germline loops: CDR1 SGHNT, CDR2 YYREEE (reference sequence). CDR3 loop: CASSLGGKNTGELFF. The DNA for the CDR3 is TGTGCCAGCAGCTTGGGGGGAAAGAACACCGGGGAGCTGTTTTTT.

The chain uses TRBV28 and TRBJ2-7; unclear D gene. The CDR3 is 13 amino acids. The V gene lost 3 bases and the J gene lost 4 bases, with 10 bases spanning the gap. The germline V gene has CDR1 MDHEN and CDR2 SYDVKM. In nucleotides, the CDR3 is TGTGCCAGCAGTTTTCAGGCAGCATACGAGCAGTACTTC. It is translated as CASSFQAAYEQYF.

This sequence joins TRBV7-3 and TRBJ2-1, with D uncertain. Germline values: CDR1 SGHTA, CDR2 FQGTGA. The CDR3 is 14 amino acids. Trimming took off 1 base at V and 9 bases at J, with 13 bases between the two ends. The CDR3 DNA follows: TGTGCCAGCAGCTTAAATCCCCAGATCAGTGAGCAGTTCTTC. This gives the protein CASSLNPQISEQFF. Filled out from reference TRBV7-3 and TRBJ2-1, the complete variable domain reads GAGVSQTPSNKVTEKGKYVELRCDPISGHTALYWYRQSLGQGPEFLIYFQGTGAADDSGLPNDRFFAVRPEGSVSTLKIQRTERGDSAVYLCASSLNPQISEQFFGPGTRLTVL.

V is TRBV18 and J is TRBJ2-6, with 7 bases lining up with TRBD1. J lost 1 base, V lost 6 bases, and 9 bases had no gene match. The CDR3 runs to 17 residues. Germline lookup yields CDR1 KGHSH and CDR2 LQKENI. In nucleotides, the CDR3 is TGTGCCAGCTCGCTGACAGGGATAGTTTCTGGGGCCAACGTCCTGACTTTC. Its translation: CASSLTGIVSGANVLTF.

The chain recombines TRBV5-4 with TRBJ2-1; TRBD2 agrees at 8 bases. The CDR3 sequence is 14 residues long. Germline V gene data show CDR1 as SGHNT and CDR2 as YYREEE (reference sequence). V dropped 1 base and J dropped 6; count of bases not matched to a gene: 3. CDR3 sequence reads: CASSLPSGRNEQFF. In DNA, the CDR3 is TGTGCCAGCAGCTTGCCTAGCGGGCGCAATGAGCAGTTCTTC.

This clone was detected once. The chain joins TRBV5-6 to TRBJ2-7; TRBD1 agrees at 10 bases. The J segment lost 7 bases and the V segment lost 3 bases, leaving 4 bases of the junction unmatched. Germline V gene data show CDR1 as SGHDT and CDR2 as YYEEEE. CDR3 length: 13 residues. The CDR3 loop reads CASSWDRGGEQYF. The DNA of the CDR3 is TGTGCCAGCAGCTGGGACAGGGGAGGTGAGCAGTACTTC.

The chain combines TRBV30 with TRBJ2-3; 16 positions match TRBD2. The germline gives CDR1 GTSNPN, CDR2 SVGIG (reference sequence). The J segment lost 4 bases and the V segment lost 3 bases, leaving 4 bases of the junction unmatched. CDR3 length: 16 residues. This CDR3 reads CAWRPGLAGGADTQYF. The DNA of the CDR3 is TGTGCCTGGAGGCCGGGACTAGCGGGAGGGGCAGATACGCAGTATTTT. The variable domain in full, completed from reference TRBV30 and TRBJ2-3, reads SQTIHQWPATLVQPVGSPLSLECTVEGTSNPNLYWYRQAAGRGLQLLFYSVGIGQISSEVPQNLSASRPQDRQFILSSKKLLLSDSGFYLCAWRPGLAGGADTQYFGPGTRLTVL.

The chain uses TRBV5-1 and TRBJ2-2; 8 nucleotides align to TRBD1. Looked up from germline, CDR1 is SGHRS and CDR2 is YFSETQ. V was clipped by 4 bases and J by 4 bases; unmatched bases: 6. There are 15 residues in the CDR3. CDR3 nucleotide sequence: TGCGCCAGCAGCCGGTCAGGGGGCGGCACCGGGGAGCTGTTTTTT. Translation gives CASSRSGGGTGELFF.

The V gene is TRBV7-2, the J gene TRBJ2-7, with 8 bases aligning to TRBD2. Germline V CDR1 and CDR2: SGHTA, FQGNSA. V trimming: 2 bases; J trimming: 3 bases; junction bases outside the gene matches: 6. CDR3 length: 15 residues. The CDR3: CASSLIAGRGYEQYF. CDR3 coding DNA: TGTGCCAGCAGCTTAATAGCGGGAAGGGGCTACGAGCAGTACTTC.

This chain joins TRBV4-3 and TRBJ2-3, with 7 bases aligning to TRBD2. This CDR3 comprises 16 residues. Trimming removed 1 base from V and 6 bases from J; junction bases left unmatched: 10. From germline, CDR1 is LGHNA and CDR2 YSLEER. DNA of the CDR3: TGCGCCAGCAGCCAAGGGGGGGGAAGGAGGGCCGATACGCAGTATTTT. It is translated as CASSQGGGRRADTQYF.

This clone came up once. The V gene is TRBV7-2, the J gene TRBJ2-1, with D perhaps matching TRBD2 (5 bases). Trimming stripped 4 bases from V and 9 bases from J, with 13 bases between. This CDR3 spans 13 amino acids. The germline CDR1 and CDR2 sequences are SGHTA and FQGNSA. The CDR3 protein is CASSSDFSGEQFF. For the CDR3, the DNA is TGTGCCAGCAGCTCGGACTTCTCGGGTGAGCAGTTCTTC.